The 8 T cell receptor beta chains reported below all come from one sample, sequenced in a study of cytomegalovirus exposure and HLA in healthy donors (dated by TCRdb to the late 2010s). Library method: the immunoSEQ multiplex PCR assay. For the multiplex PCR, a mixture combining 60 forward primers for TCR Vbeta segments and 13 reverse primers for TCR Jbeta segments was used. TCRdb retrieved this table from immuneACCESS and kept in-frame rearrangements only. Not all clones are present; in checked studies, unresolved V genes account for under half, and no reason is known for the remainder. The sample table shows 100,000 to 150,000 clones, and about 72% are seen once. The ten top clones hold under 1.5% of the sample. Sequences were obtained from PBMCs. The receptor set was obtained from a female donor in good health and CMV-seronegative.

This chain joins TRBV2 and TRBJ1-5; D gene ambiguous. Germline-derived CDR1 and CDR2 are SNHLY and FYNNEI. Trimming removed 3 bases at V and 0 bases at J, with 6 bases between. There are 14 residues in the CDR3. This chain's CDR3 is CASSDRGSNQPQHF. CDR3 nucleotides: TGTGCCAGCAGTGATCGGGGTAGCAATCAGCCCCAGCATTTT.

This chain links TRBV5-6 with TRBJ1-4; 10 nucleotides line up with TRBD1. Per germline, CDR1 SGHDT and CDR2 YYEEEE. V gave up 4 bases and J gave up 4 bases; unmatched junction bases: 7. The length of the CDR3 is 16 residues. Written as DNA, the CDR3 is TGTGCCAGCAGCCCTGACAGGGGGCTTGATAATGAAAAACTGTTTTTT. Its translation: CASSPDRGLDNEKLFF. The complete variable domain, with remaining parts taken from reference TRBV5-6 and TRBJ1-4, reads DAGVTQSPTHLIKTRGQQVTLRCSPKSGHDTVSWYQQALGQGPQFIFQYYEEEERQRGNFPDRFSGHQFPNYSSELNVNALLLGDSALYLCASSPDRGLDNEKLFFGSGTQLSVL.

This chain uses TRBV6-5 with TRBJ2-7; D perhaps matches TRBD2 (5 bases). Germline V gives CDR1 MNHEY, CDR2 SVGAGI. CDR3 size: 13 residues. The V end lost 0 bases, the J end lost 10 bases, and 13 bases lay between the germline ends. In DNA, the CDR3 is TGTGCCAGCAGTTACTCGATTTCGGGGAATCAGTACTTC. This translates into CASSYSISGNQYF.

This chain joins TRBV28 and TRBJ2-1; TRBD2 aligns across 10 bases. The CDR3 is 15 amino acids. Germline V gives CDR1 MDHEN, CDR2 SYDVKM. Trimming removed 7 bases from V and 8 bases from J; junction bases left unmatched: 11. CDR3 coding DNA: TGTGCCAGCACTTTCGGGACTAGCGTCGGTGATGAGCAGTTCTTC. Translating gives CASTFGTSVGDEQFF.

This chain links TRBV2 with TRBJ2-1, with D possibly TRBD1 on 5 matching bases. Germline lookup yields CDR1 SNHLY and CDR2 FYNNEI. The CDR3 length is 13 residues. Trimming shortened V by 7 bases and J by 2 bases, and 9 bases separated the two germline ends. CDR3 loop: CASTTGPYNEQFF. The CDR3 coding sequence is TGTGCCAGCACCACAGGCCCCTACAATGAGCAGTTCTTC.

Comments on this clone: Other nucleotide sequences in the sample specify the same CDR3. V and J are TRBV27 and TRBJ1-2; 9 nucleotides align to TRBD1. This CDR3 spans 13 amino acids. After removal of 4 bases from V and 8 bases from J, the junction contained 5 bases not matched to a gene. The germline gives CDR1 MNHEY, CDR2 SMNVEV (reference sequence). CDR3 residues: CASSSQGARGYTF. The CDR3 nucleotides read TGTGCCAGCAGTTCACAGGGGGCGCGGGGCTACACCTTC.

The V call is TRBV5-1, the J call TRBJ2-7; possibly TRBD1 for D (8 bases). Per the germline V gene, CDR1 is SGHRS and CDR2 is YFSETQ. The CDR3 has 15 amino acids. The germline V and J ends were trimmed by 1 base and 7 bases, with 18 bases remaining between them. The CDR3, as DNA: TGCGCCAGCAGCTTGAGAGGACAGGGAGGGTGGGAGCAGTACTTC. Its protein product is CASSLRGQGGWEQYF.

This chain uses TRBV18 with TRBJ2-5, with D unclear. CDR1 and CDR2 from the germline V gene are KGHSH and LQKENI. Trimming shortened V by 6 bases and J by 1 base, and 15 bases separated the two germline ends. The CDR3 is made up of 15 amino acids. CDR3 region: CASSPLPPGQETQYF. Here the CDR3 DNA reads TGTGCCAGCTCGCCTCTACCCCCAGGCCAAGAGACCCAGTACTTC.